This T cell receptor (beta chain) was documented in a study of T-cell memory formation after mild COVID-19. Study background: TCR clusters showed largely donor specificity.

The V end was cut by 1 base, the J end by 0 bases, with 13 bases between. This CDR3 has 17 residues. Germline CDR1 reads SGHVS; CDR2 reads FNYEAQ. Study results and caveats: In pre-infection memory, a portion of responding clones appeared, which suggested that cross-reactive memory joined. Most CD4+ clones that shrank were in CM and EM, while CD8+ ones turned up in EMRA. Day 15 to 85 contractors were CD4/CD8 balanced; later expanders leaned CD4+.

This clonotype occurred many times. Its antigen is as yet unknown. TCRdb itself ran the 5' RACE reads through MiXCR, one entry per CDR3 protein. This sample has some 130,000 distinct CDR3 sequences, with approximately 6.3% found just once. Sequenced sample: PBMCs or a T cell subset sorted from them (not recorded which). The chain combines TRBV7-6 with TRBJ2-1; D gene uncertain. The receptor was isolated from an adult woman who had mild COVID-19 (a few samples of this study predate the infection). Cell type and time point are not known. CDR3 nucleotide sequence: TGTGCCAGCAGCTTAGGGTTTACGATCCCCTCCTACAATGAGCAGTTCTTC. This codes for CASSLGFTIPSYNEQFF.